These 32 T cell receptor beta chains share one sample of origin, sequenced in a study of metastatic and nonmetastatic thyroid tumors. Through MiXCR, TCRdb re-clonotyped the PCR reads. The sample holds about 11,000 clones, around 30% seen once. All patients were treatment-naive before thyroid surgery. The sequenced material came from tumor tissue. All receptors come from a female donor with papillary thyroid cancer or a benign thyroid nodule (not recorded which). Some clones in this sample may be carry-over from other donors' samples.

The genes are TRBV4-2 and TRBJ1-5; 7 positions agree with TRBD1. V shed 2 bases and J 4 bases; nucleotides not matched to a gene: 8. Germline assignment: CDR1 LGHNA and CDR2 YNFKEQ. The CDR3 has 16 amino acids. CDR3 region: CASSQLGDRRNQPQHF. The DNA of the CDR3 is TGTGCCAGCAGCCAATTAGGGGACAGACGGAATCAGCCCCAGCATTTT.

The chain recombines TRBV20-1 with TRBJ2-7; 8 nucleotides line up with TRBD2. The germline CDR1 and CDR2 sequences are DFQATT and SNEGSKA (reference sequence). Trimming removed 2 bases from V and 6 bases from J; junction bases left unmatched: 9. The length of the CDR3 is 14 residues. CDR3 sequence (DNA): TGCAGTGCTAGATCCGGGACTAGTTCTGGCGAGCAGTACTTC. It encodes CSARSGTSSGEQYF.

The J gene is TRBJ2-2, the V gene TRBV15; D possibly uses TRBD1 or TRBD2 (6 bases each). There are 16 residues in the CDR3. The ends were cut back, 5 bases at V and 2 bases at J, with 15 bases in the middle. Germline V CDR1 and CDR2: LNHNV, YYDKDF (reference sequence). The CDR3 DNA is TGTGCCACCAGCCGGGGGCGCAGGGGAAACACCGGGGAGCTGTTTTTT. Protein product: CATSRGRRGNTGELFF.

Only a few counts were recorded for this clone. The CDR3 DNA follows: TGTGCCAGCAGCCCACTACAGGCCCAGTACTTC. Translated, it gives CASSPLQAQYF. The chain couples TRBV7-8 to TRBJ2-5, with TRBD1 as a possible D gene (5 bases). The V end was cut by 5 bases, the J end by 9 bases, with 10 bases between. Germline V gene sequence: CDR1 SGHVS, CDR2 FQNEAQ. This CDR3 contains 11 residues.

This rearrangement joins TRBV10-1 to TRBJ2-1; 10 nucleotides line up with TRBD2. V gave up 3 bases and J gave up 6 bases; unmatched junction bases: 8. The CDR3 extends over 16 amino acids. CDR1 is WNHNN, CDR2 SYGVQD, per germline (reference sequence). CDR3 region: CASSDHLAGEGNEQFF. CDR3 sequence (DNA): TGCGCCAGCAGTGACCATCTAGCGGGAGAGGGCAATGAGCAGTTCTTC.

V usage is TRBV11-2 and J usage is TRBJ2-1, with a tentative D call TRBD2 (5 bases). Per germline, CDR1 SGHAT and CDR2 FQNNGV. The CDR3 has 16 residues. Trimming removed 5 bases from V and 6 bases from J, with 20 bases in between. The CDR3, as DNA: TGTGCCAGCAGCAAAGAGCTAGAGGACTGGAGCAATGAGCAGTTCTTC. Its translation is CASSKELEDWSNEQFF. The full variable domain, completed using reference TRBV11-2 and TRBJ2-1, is EAGVAQSPRYKIIEKRQSVAFWCNPISGHATLYWYQQILGQGPKLLIQFQNNGVVDDSQLPKDRFSAERLKGVDSTLKIQPAKLEDSAVYLCASSKELEDWSNEQFFGPGTRLTVL.

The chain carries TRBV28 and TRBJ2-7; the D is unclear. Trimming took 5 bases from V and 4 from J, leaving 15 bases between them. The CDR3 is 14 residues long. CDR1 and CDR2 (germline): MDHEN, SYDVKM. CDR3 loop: CASSPHDSTYEQYF. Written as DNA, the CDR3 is TGTGCCAGCAGTCCCCACGACTCGACTTACGAGCAGTACTTC.

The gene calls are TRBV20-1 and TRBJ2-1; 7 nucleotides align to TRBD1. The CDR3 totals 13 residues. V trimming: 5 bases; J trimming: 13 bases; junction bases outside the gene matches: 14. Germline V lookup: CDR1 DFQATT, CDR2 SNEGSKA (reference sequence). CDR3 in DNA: TGCAGTGCTTCATTCAACACTCGGGACAGTCAGTTCTTC. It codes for CSASFNTRDSQFF.

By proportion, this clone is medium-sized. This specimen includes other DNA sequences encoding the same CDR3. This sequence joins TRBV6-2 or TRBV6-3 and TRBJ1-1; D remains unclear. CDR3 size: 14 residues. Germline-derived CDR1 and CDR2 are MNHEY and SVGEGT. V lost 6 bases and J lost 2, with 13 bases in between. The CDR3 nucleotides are TGTGCCAGCAGCCTAACACCGGGTAACACTGAAGCTTTCTTT. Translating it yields CASSLTPGNTEAFF.

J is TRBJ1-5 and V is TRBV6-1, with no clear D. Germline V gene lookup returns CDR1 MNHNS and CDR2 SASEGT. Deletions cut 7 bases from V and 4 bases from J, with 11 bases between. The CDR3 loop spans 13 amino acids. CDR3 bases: TGTGCCAGCAATGAGGCGGGAAATCAGCCCCAGCATTTT. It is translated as CASNEAGNQPQHF.

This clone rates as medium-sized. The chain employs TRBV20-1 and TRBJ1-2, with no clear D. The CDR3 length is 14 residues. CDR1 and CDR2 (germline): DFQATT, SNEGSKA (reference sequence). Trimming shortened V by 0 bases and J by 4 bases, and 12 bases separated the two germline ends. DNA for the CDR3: TGCAGTGCTAGAGATAAACGGCAAATCTATGGCTACACCTTC. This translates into CSARDKRQIYGYTF.

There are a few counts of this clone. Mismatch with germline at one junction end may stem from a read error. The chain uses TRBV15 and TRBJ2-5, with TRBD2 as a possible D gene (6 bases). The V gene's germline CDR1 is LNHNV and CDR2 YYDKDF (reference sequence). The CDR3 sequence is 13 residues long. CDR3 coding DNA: TGTGCAACCAGCCCCGTGGAGGGGGAGACCCAGTACTTC. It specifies CATSPVEGETQYF. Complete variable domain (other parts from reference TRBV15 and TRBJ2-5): DAMVIQNPRYQVTQFGKPVTLSCSQTLNHNVMYWYQQKSSQAPKLLFHYYDKDFNNEADTPDNFQSRRPNTSFCFLDIRSPGLGDTAMYLCATSPVEGETQYFGPGTRLLVL.

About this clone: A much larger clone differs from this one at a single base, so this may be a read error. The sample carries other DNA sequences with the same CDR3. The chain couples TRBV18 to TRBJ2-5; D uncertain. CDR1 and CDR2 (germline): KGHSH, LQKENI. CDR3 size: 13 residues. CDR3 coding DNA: TGCGCCAGCTCACCACCAGGACGCGAGACCCAGTACTTC. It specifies CASSPPGRETQYF.

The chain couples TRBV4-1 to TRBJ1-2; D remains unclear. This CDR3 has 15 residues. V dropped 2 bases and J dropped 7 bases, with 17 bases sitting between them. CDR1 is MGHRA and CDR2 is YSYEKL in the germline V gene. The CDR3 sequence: CASSQRAPIPSGYTF. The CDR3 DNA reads TGCGCCAGCAGCCAAAGGGCCCCCATCCCCAGTGGCTACACCTTC.

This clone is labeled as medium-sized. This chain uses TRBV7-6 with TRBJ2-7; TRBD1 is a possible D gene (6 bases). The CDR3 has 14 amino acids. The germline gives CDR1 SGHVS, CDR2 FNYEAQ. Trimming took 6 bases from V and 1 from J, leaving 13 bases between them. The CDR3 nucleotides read TGTGCCAGCAGACCCTACACAGGGTCCTACGAGCAGTACTTC. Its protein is CASRPYTGSYEQYF. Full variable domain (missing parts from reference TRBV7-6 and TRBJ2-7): GAGVSQSPRYKVTKRGQDVALRCDPISGHVSLYWYRQALGQGPEFLTYFNYEAQQDKSGLPNDRFSAERPEGSISTLTIQRTEQRDSAMYRCASRPYTGSYEQYFGPGTRLTVT.

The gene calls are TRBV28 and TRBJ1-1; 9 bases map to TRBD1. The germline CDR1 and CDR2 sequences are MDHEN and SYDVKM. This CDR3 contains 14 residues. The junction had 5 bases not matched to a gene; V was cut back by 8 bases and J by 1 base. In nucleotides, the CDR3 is TGTGCCAGCGAGTGGGACAGGGAGAACACTGAAGCTTTCTTT. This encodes CASEWDRENTEAFF.

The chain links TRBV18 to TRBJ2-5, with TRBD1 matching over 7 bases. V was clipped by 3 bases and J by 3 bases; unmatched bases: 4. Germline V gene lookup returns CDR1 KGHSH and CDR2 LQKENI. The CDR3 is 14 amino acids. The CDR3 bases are TGTGCCAGCTCACCCCGGGACAGAGAAGAGACCCAGTACTTC. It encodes CASSPRDREETQYF.

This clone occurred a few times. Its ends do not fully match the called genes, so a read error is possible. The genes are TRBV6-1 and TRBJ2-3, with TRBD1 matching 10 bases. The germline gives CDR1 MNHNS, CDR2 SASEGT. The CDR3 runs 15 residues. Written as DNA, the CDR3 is TGTGCCAGCAGTGAAGTGGGACAGGGGACAGATACTCAGTATTTT. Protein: CASSEVGQGTDTQYF.

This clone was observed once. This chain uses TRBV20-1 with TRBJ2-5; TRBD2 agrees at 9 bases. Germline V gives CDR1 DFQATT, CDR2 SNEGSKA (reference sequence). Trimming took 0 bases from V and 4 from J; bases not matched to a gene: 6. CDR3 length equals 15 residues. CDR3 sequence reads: CSARDGGGAGETQYF. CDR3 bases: TGCAGTGCTAGAGATGGCGGGGGGGCCGGAGAGACCCAGTACTTC.

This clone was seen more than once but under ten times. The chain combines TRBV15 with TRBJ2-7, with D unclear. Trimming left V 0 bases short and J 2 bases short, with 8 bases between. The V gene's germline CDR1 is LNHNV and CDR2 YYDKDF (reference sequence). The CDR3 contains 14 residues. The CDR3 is CATSRDLSTYEQYF. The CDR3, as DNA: TGTGCCACCAGCAGAGATCTAAGTACCTACGAGCAGTACTTC.

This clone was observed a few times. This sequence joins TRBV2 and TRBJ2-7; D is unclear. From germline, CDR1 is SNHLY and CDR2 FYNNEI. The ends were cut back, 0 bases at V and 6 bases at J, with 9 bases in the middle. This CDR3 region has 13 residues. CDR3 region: CASSEADLGEQYF. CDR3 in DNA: TGTGCCAGCAGTGAAGCCGACTTGGGCGAGCAGTACTTC.

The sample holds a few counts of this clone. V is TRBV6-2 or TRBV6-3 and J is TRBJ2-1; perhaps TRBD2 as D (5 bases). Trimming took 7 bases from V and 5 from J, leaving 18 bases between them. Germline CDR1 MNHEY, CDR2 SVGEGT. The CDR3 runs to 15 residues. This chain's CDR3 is CASTLGGKGHNEQFF. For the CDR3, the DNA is TGTGCCAGCACTCTCGGAGGTAAAGGGCACAATGAGCAGTTCTTC.

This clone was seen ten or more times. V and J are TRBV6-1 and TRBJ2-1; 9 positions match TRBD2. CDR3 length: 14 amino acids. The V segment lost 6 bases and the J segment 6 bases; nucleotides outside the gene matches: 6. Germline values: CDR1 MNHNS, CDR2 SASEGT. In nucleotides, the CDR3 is TGTGCCAGCAGCGTAGCGGGAGAGGGCAATGAGCAGTTCTTC. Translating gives CASSVAGEGNEQFF.

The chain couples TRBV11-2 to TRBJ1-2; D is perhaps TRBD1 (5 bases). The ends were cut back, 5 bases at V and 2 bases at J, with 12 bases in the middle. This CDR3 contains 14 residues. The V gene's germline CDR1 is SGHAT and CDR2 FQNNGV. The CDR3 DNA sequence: TGTGCCAGCAGCCCAGGGACGGCGAACTATGGCTACACCTTC. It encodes CASSPGTANYGYTF.

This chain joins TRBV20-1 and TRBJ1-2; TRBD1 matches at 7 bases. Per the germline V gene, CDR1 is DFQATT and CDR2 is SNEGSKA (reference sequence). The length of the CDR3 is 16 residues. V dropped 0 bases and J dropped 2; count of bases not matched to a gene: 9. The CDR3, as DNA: TGCAGTGCTAGAGATAGTACGAGGGGGCGAAACTATGGCTACACCTTC. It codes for CSARDSTRGRNYGYTF.

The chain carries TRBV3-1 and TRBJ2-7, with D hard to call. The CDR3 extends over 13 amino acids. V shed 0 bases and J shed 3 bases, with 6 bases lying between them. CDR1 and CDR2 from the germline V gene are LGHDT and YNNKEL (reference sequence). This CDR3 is CASSQDSGYEQYF. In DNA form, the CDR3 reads TGTGCCAGCAGCCAAGATTCGGGCTACGAGCAGTACTTC.

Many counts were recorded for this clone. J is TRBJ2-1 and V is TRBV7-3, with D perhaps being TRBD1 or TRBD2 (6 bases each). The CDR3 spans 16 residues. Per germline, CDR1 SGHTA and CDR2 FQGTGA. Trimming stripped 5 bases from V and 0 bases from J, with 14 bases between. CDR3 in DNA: TGTGCCAGCAGCCCGTCGAGGGGGGCCTCCTACAATGAGCAGTTCTTC. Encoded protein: CASSPSRGASYNEQFF.

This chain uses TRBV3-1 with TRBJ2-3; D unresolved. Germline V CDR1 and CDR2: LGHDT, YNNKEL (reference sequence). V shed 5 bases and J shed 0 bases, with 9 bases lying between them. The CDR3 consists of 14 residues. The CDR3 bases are TGTGCCAGCAGCAATAGCCTAAGCACAGATACGCAGTATTTT. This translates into CASSNSLSTDTQYF.

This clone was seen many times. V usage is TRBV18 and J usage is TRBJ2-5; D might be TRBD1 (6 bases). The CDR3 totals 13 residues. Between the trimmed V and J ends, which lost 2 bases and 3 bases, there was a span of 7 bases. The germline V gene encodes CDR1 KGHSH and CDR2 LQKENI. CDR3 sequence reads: CASSPDRKETQYF. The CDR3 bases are TGTGCCAGCTCACCAGACAGGAAAGAGACCCAGTACTTC.

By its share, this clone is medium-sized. CDR3 amino acids: CSARDRPYGYTF. DNA of the CDR3: TGCAGTGCTAGGGACAGGCCCTATGGCTACACCTTC. The J gene is TRBJ1-2, the V gene TRBV20-1; 7 bases agree with TRBD1. The J segment lost 4 bases and the V segment lost 3 bases, leaving 2 bases of the junction unmatched. The V gene's germline CDR1 is DFQATT and CDR2 SNEGSKA (reference sequence). CDR3 length equals 12 residues.

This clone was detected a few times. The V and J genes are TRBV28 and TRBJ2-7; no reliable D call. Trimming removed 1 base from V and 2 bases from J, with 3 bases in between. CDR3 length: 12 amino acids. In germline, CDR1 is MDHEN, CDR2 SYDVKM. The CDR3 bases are TGTGCCAGCAGTTTATTCACCTACGAGCAGTACTTC. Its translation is CASSLFTYEQYF.

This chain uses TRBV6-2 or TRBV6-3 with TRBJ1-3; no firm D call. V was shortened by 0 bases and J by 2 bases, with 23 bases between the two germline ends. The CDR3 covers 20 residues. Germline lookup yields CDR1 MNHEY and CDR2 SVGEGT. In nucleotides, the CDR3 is TGTGCCAGCAGTTACTCGAAAGAGCTCTCTGACATCCGCCCTGGAAACACCATATATTTT. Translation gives CASSYSKELSDIRPGNTIYF.